This TCR beta chain was profiled in a study of blood T cell repertoires in COVID-19. About the research overall: Acute and convalescent COVID-19 specimens originated in the United States, Italy and Spain. T cells, B-cell-depleted T cells, or PBMCs provided the cDNA or gDNA that served as material.

Germline lookup yields CDR1 SGHNT and CDR2 YENEEA. Germline trimming cut 3 bases from V and 6 bases from J; bases unmatched to any gene: 7. CDR3 length: 15 amino acids. Method: immunoSEQ multiplex PCR; TCRdb's copy keeps in-frame clones and lacks some. This sample has 92,000 or so clones, with about 91% found just once. V and J are TRBV11-3 and TRBJ2-2, with 7 bases aligning to TRBD2. This sequence was found in a man aged 55-75 years with acute or convalescent COVID-19. Sequencing was performed on peripheral blood. CDR3 region: CASSFGGFNPGELFF. For the CDR3, the DNA is TGTGCCAGCAGCTTCGGGGGGTTCAACCCCGGGGAGCTGTTTTTT.